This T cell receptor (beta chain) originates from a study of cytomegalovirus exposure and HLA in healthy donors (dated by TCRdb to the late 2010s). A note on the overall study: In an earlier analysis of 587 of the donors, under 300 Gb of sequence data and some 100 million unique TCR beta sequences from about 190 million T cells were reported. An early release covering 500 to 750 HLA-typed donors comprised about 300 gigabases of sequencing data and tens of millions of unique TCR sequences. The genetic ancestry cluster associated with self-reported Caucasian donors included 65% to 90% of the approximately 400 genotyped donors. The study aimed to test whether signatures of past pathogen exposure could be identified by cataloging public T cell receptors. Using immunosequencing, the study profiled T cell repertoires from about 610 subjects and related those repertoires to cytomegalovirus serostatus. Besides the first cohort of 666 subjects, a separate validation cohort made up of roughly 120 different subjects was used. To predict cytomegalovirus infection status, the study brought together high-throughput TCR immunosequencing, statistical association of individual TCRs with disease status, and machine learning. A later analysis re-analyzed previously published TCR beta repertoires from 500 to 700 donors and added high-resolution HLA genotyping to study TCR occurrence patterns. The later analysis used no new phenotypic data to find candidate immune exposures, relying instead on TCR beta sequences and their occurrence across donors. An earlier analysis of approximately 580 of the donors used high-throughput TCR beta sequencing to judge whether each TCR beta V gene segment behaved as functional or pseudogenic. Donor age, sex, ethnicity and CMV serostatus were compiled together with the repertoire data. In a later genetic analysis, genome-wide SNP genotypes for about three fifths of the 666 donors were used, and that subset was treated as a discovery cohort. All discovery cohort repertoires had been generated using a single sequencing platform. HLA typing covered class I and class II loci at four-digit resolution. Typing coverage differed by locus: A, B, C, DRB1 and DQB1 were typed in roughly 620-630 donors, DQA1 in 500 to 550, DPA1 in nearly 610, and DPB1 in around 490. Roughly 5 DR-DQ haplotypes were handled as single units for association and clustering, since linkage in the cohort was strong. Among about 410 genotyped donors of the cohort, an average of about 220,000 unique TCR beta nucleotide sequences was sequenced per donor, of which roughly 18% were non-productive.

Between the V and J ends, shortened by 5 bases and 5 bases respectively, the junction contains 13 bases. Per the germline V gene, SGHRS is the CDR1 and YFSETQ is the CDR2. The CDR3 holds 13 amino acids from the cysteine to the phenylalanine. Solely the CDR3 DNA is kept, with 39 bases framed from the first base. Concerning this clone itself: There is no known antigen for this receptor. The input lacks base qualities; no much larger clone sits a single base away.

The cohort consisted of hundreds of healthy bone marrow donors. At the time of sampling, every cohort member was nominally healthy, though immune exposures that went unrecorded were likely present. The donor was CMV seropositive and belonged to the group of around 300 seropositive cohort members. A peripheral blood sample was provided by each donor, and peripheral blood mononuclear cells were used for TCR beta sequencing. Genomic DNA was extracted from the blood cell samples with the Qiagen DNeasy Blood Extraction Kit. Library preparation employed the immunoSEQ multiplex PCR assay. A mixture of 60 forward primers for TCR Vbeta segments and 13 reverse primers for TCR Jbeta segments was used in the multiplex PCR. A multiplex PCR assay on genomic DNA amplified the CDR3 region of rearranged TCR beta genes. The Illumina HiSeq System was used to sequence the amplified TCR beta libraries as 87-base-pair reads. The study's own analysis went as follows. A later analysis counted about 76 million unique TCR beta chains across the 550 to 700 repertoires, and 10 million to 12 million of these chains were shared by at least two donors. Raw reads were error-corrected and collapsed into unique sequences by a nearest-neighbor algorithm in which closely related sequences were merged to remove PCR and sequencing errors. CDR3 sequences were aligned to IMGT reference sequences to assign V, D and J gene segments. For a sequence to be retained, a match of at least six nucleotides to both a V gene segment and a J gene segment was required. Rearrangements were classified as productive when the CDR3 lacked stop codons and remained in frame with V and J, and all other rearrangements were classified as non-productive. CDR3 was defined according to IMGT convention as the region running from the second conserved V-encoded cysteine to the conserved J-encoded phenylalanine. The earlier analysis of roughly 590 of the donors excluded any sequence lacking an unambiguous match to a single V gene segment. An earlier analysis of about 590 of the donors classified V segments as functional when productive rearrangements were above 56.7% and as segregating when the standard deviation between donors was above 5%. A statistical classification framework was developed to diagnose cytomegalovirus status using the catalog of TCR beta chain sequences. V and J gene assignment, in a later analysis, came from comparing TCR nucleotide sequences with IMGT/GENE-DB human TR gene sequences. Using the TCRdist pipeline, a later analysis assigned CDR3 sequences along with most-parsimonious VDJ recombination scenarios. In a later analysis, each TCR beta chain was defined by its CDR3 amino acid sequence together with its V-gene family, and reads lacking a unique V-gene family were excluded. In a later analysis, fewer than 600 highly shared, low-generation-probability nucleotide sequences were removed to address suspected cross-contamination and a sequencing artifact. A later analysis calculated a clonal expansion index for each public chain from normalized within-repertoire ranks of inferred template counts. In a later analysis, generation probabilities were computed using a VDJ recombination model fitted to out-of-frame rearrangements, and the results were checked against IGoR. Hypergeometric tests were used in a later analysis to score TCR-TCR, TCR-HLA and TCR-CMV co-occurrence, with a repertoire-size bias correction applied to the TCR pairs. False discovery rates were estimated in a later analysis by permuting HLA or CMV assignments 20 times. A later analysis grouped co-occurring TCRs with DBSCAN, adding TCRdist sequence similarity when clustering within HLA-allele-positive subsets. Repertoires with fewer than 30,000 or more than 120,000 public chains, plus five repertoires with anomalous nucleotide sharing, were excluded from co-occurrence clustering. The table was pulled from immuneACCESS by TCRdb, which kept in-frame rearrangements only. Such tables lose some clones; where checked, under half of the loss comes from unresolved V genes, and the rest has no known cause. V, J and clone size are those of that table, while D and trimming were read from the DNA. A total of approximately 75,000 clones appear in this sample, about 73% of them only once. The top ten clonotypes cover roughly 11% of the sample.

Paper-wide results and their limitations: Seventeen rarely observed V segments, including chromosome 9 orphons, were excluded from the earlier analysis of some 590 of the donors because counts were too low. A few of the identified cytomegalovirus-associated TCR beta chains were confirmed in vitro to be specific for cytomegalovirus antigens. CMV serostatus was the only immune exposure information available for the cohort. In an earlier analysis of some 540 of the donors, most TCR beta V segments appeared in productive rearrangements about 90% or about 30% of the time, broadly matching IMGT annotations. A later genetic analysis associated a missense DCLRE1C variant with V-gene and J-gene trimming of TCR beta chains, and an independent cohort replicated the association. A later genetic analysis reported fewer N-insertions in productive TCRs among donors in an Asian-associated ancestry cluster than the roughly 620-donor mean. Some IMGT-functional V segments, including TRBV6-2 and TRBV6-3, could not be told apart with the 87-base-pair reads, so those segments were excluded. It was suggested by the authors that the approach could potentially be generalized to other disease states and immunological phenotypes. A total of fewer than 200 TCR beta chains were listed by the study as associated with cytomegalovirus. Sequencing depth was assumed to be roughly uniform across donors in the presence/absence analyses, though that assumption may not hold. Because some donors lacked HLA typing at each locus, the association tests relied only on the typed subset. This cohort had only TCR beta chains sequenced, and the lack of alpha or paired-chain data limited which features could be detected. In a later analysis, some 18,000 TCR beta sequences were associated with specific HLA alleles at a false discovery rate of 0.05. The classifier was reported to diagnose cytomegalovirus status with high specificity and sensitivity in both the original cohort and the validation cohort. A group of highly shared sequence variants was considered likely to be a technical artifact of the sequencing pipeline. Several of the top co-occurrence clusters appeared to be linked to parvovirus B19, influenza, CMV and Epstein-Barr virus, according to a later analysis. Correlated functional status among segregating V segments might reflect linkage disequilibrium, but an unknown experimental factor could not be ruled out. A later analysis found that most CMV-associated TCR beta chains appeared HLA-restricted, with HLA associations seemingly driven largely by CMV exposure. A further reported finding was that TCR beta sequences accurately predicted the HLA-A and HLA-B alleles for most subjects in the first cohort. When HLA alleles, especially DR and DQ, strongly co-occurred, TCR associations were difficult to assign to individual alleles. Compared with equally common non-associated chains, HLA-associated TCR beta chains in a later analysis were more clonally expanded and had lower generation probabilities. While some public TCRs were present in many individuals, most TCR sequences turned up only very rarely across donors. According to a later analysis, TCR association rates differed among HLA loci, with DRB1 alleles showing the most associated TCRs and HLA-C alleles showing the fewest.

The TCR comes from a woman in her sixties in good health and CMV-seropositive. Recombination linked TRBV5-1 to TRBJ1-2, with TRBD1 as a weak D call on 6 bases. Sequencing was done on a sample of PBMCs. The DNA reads TGCGCCAGCAGTCTAGCAGGGGAGTATGGCTACACCTTC. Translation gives CASSLAGEYGYTF.